Shown below are 27 T cell receptor beta chains from a single sample sequenced in a study of blood T cells in healthy people across ages (dated by TCRdb to 2014 to 2015). Library preparation employed 5' RACE. TCRdb shows the sequencer as Illumina HiSeq 2500. A second PCR of roughly 7 to 12 cycles was performed with a sample-barcoded 5' primer and a J-beta primer mix. Starting from the raw public reads, TCRdb applied fastp trimming at Q25, assembled clones with MiXCR and retained in-frame beta chains. Each CDR3 protein appears once, grouped with its most common genes and DNA. The sample includes 650,000 to 900,000 distinct CDR3 sequences, with less than 80% observed a single time. The ten most abundant clones make up roughly 26% of the sample. The specimen sequenced was blood. These TCRs come from a man under 40 in good health.

This clonotype showed up just a few times. The chain couples TRBV20-1 to TRBJ2-7; TRBD2 matches at 9 bases. Germline V lookup: CDR1 DFQATT, CDR2 SNEGSKA (reference sequence). V trimming: 0 bases; J trimming: 3 bases; junction bases outside the gene matches: 12. There are 17 residues in the CDR3. The CDR3 coding sequence is TGCAGTGCTAGAGAGCCCCGCGGCGGGGGGGCTGGCTACGAGCAGTACTTC. This encodes CSAREPRGGGAGYEQYF.

This chain uses TRBV27 with TRBJ2-3, with D tentatively TRBD1 (6 bases). The CDR3 spans 15 residues. The V end was cut by 10 bases, the J end by 5 bases, with 22 bases between. Germline V lookup: CDR1 MNHEY, CDR2 SMNVEV (reference sequence). CDR3 in amino acids: CATLVTQGIIDTQYF. The CDR3 bases are TGTGCCACCCTTGTCACCCAGGGGATCATAGATACGCAGTATTTT.

The chain links TRBV6-1 to TRBJ2-4; no clear D. The CDR3 covers 16 residues. V was trimmed by 1 base and J by 5 bases, leaving 15 bases between them. CDR1 is MNHNS and CDR2 is SASEGT in the germline V gene. The CDR3 bases are TGTGCCAGCAGTGAAGTGGTAGGGTCGGTCCAAAACATTCAGTACTTC. Translated: CASSEVVGSVQNIQYF.

The chain recombines TRBV12-3 or TRBV12-4 with TRBJ2-4, with 10 bases identical to TRBD1. The tail of the sequence fits TRBJ2-7 better, so the J call may be wrong. This CDR3 has 14 residues. The CDR3 loop reads CASQRDRGSYEQYF. Here the CDR3 DNA reads TGTGCCTCACAAAGGGACAGGGGATCATACGAGCAGTACTTC.

This clonotype appeared a few times. J is TRBJ2-4 and V is TRBV7-9, with D hard to call. Between the trimmed V and J ends, which lost 0 bases and 0 bases, there was a span of 18 bases. This CDR3 is 19 amino acids long. Germline V gene data show CDR1 as SEHNR and CDR2 as FQNEAQ (reference sequence). The CDR3 sequence: CASSLAPSTASLAKNIQYF. The CDR3 DNA follows: TGTGCCAGCAGCTTAGCTCCATCCACGGCCAGTTTAGCCAAAAACATTCAGTACTTC.

The J gene is TRBJ1-1, the V gene TRBV20-1, with D unclear. Germline V CDR1 and CDR2: DFQATT, SNEGSKA (reference sequence). The CDR3 sequence is 12 residues long. V was cut by 3 bases and J by 1 base, with 6 bases left in between. In nucleotides, the CDR3 is TGCAGTGCTAGCAGGCCGAACACTGAAGCTTTCTTT. Amino acid sequence: CSASRPNTEAFF.

The chain is built from TRBV29-1 and TRBJ2-1; perhaps TRBD1 as D (5 bases). CDR3 length: 14 amino acids. Germline values: CDR1 SQVTM, CDR2 ANQGSEA. The V end lost 3 bases, the J end lost 4 bases, and 13 bases lay between the germline ends. The CDR3 spells CSVEGLEGYNEQFF. CDR3 DNA sequence: TGCAGCGTTGAGGGGCTGGAAGGGTACAATGAGCAGTTCTTC.

J is TRBJ2-1 and V is TRBV11-2; TRBD2 aligns across 10 bases. Per germline, CDR1 SGHAT and CDR2 FQNNGV. The CDR3 has 12 amino acids. V trimming: 5 bases; J trimming: 14 bases; junction bases outside the gene matches: 6. Written as DNA, the CDR3 is TGTGCCAGCAGCAAAAGCGGGGGGGCGAAGTTCTTC. Amino acids: CASSKSGGAKFF.

This clonotype came up a few times. The chain has TRBV27 and TRBJ2-5; D may correspond to TRBD1 or TRBD2 (5 bases each). Trimming removed 1 base at V and 1 base at J, with 10 bases between. CDR1 is MNHEY and CDR2 is SMNVEV in the germline V gene (reference sequence). The CDR3 length is 15 residues. CDR3 DNA: TGTGCCAGCAGTTTATATGTGGGGGTCCAAGAGACCCAGTACTTC. Protein: CASSLYVGVQETQYF.

The chain has TRBV6-2 or TRBV6-3 and TRBJ1-5; 8 bases are a match to TRBD1. The CDR3 covers 15 residues. CDR1 is MNHEY and CDR2 is SVGEGT in the germline V gene. V trimming: 6 bases; J trimming: 6 bases; junction bases outside the gene matches: 10. CDR3 DNA sequence: TGTGCCAGCAGCCCTACCGGACAGGGCGGTCAGCCCCAGCATTTT. Amino acid sequence: CASSPTGQGGQPQHF.

The chain has TRBV4-3 and TRBJ1-4; D is perhaps TRBD1 (5 bases). This CDR3 region has 15 residues. Germline-derived CDR1 and CDR2 are LGHNA and YSLEER. The ends were cut back, 1 base at V and 8 bases at J, with 14 bases in the middle. CDR3 bases: TGCGCCAGCAGCCAAGGCGGGGGAGGCTGGGAAAAACTGTTTTTT. Translating gives CASSQGGGGWEKLFF.

This chain uses TRBV27 with TRBJ1-2; D call uncertain. The V gene lost 8 bases and the J gene lost 7 bases, with 11 bases spanning the gap. In germline, CDR1 is MNHEY, CDR2 SMNVEV (reference sequence). This CDR3 spans 11 amino acids. The CDR3 sequence: CASGAAGGYTF. CDR3 DNA: TGTGCCAGCGGAGCGGCAGGTGGCTACACCTTC.

The V and J genes are TRBV6-5 and TRBJ2-7, with D perhaps TRBD1 or TRBD2 (5 bases each). The CDR3 is 15 amino acids. Looked up from germline, CDR1 is MNHEY and CDR2 is SVGAGI. V was cut by 5 bases and J by 2 bases, with 16 bases left in between. This CDR3 reads CASSPFTGPAYEQYF. CDR3 nucleotides: TGTGCCAGCAGTCCGTTTACGGGGCCCGCCTACGAGCAGTACTTC.

V usage is TRBV12-3 or TRBV12-4 and J usage is TRBJ1-1, with D unclear. The ends were cut back, 3 bases at V and 7 bases at J, with 9 bases in the middle. CDR3 length equals 12 residues. In nucleotides, the CDR3 is TGTGCCAGCAGTTTTGGACCACGTGAAGCTTTCTTT. Protein product: CASSFGPREAFF.

The chain carries TRBV6-6 and TRBJ2-1; TRBD2 matches 11 bases. The CDR3 runs 15 residues. Per the germline V gene, CDR1 is MNHNY and CDR2 is SVGAGI (reference sequence). After removal of 8 bases from V and 10 bases from J, the junction contained 13 bases not matched to a gene. For the CDR3, the DNA is TGTGCCAGCTCTTCTCTAGCGGGGGGACGGAAGGAGCAGTTCTTC. Translating it yields CASSSLAGGRKEQFF.

This chain joins TRBV20-1 and TRBJ1-1; weak D call: TRBD1 (5 bases). Trimming left V 2 bases short and J 1 base short, with 14 bases between. The CDR3 length is 15 residues. Germline lookup yields CDR1 DFQATT and CDR2 SNEGSKA (reference sequence). This CDR3 is CSARPSGRRNTEAFF. CDR3 DNA sequence: TGCAGTGCTAGACCTTCGGGACGGAGGAACACTGAAGCTTTCTTT.

This sequence joins TRBV9 and TRBJ2-5; D is unclear. Matching the DNA end better, TRBJ2-4 makes the J call doubtful. Germline V gene data show CDR1 as SGDLS and CDR2 as YYNGEE. The CDR3 loop spans 13 amino acids. The CDR3 reads CASSPTVGGIQYF. The CDR3 DNA follows: TGTGCCAGCAGCCCTACGGTTGGCGGCATTCAGTACTTC.

The V gene is TRBV4-2, the J gene TRBJ2-7; no clear D. Between the trimmed V and J ends, which lost 3 bases and 2 bases, there was a span of 14 bases. CDR3 length: 15 amino acids. The germline gives CDR1 LGHNA, CDR2 YNFKEQ. The CDR3 bases are TGTGCCAGCAGCCAGGCCGCCGCGAAACCCTACGAGCAGTACTTC. It codes for CASSQAAAKPYEQYF.

This chain connects TRBV3-1 to TRBJ2-1; a possible D gene is TRBD2 (5 bases). The CDR3 length is 15 residues. Germline lookup yields CDR1 LGHDT and CDR2 YNNKEL (reference sequence). Trimming removed 4 bases at V and 2 bases at J, with 12 bases between. CDR3 nucleotides: TGTGCCAGCAGCCCGACTAATAAAGCCTACAATGAGCAGTTCTTC. Its protein product is CASSPTNKAYNEQFF.

The J gene is TRBJ2-5, the V gene TRBV10-3; maybe TRBD1 (6 bases). The CDR3 has 12 amino acids. V lost 10 bases and J 0 bases, leaving 9 bases between the germline ends. CDR1 is ENHRY and CDR2 is SYGVKD in the germline V gene. CDR3 in amino acids: CATGQYQETQYF. Written as DNA, the CDR3 is TGTGCCACCGGACAGTACCAAGAGACCCAGTACTTC.

The chain uses TRBV6-2 or TRBV6-3 and TRBJ2-1; TRBD2 matches at 7 bases. Unmatched junction bases numbered 7, after V lost 8 bases and J lost 9 bases. The CDR3 covers 12 residues. Germline V gene data show CDR1 as MNHEY and CDR2 as SVGEGT. The CDR3 coding sequence is TGTGCCAGCCAAGGACTAGGCGGTGAGCAGTTCTTC. It is translated as CASQGLGGEQFF.

This chain links TRBV20-1 with TRBJ2-7; the match to TRBD1 covers 10 bases. J was trimmed by 2 bases and V by 7 bases; bases with no gene match: 11. The CDR3 is made up of 15 amino acids. From germline, CDR1 is DFQATT and CDR2 SNEGSKA (reference sequence). CDR3 region: CSVQTGTGVTYEQYF. The CDR3 DNA reads TGCAGTGTTCAGACCGGGACAGGGGTTACCTACGAGCAGTACTTC.

With regard to this clonotype: The germline gene is not matched at one end of the junction; a read error may be the cause. The rearrangement uses TRBV4-2 and TRBJ2-7, with 8 positions matching TRBD2. The CDR3 loop spans 17 amino acids. CDR1 and CDR2 (germline): LGHNA, YNFKEQ. Written as DNA, the CDR3 is TGTGCTAGCAGCCAATTTGCACTAGCGGCCACCCTCTACGAGCAGTACTTC. Its protein is CASSQFALAATLYEQYF.

This clonotype was recorded only once. The CDR3 region has the DNA TGTGCCAGCAGCCGGGGACTAGCGGCCATCCAAGAGACCCAGTACTTC. Its translation is CASSRGLAAIQETQYF. The gene calls are TRBV2 and TRBJ2-5; 11 positions agree with TRBD2. CDR1 and CDR2 (germline): SNHLY, FYNNEI. The CDR3 is 16 residues long. Unmatched junction bases numbered 7, after V lost 6 bases and J lost 1 base.

The chain recombines TRBV7-9 with TRBJ1-5, with D tentatively TRBD1 (6 bases). This CDR3 spans 16 amino acids. V lost 5 bases to trimming and J lost 3 bases, with 17 bases between them. The V gene's germline CDR1 is SEHNR and CDR2 FQNEAQ (reference sequence). The CDR3 nucleotides read TGTGCCAGCAGCCCAACGACGGGGGGCCCCAATCAGCCCCAGCATTTT. Amino acids: CASSPTTGGPNQPQHF.

This clonotype showed up just once. The V gene is TRBV20-1, the J gene TRBJ2-5, with 8 bases that match TRBD2. The length of the CDR3 is 13 residues. The J segment lost 5 bases and the V segment lost 5 bases, leaving 7 bases of the junction unmatched. Germline V gene data show CDR1 as DFQATT and CDR2 as SNEGSKA (reference sequence). Here the CDR3 reads CSALRGGRETQYF. Written as DNA, the CDR3 is TGCAGTGCTCTCCGGGGGGGCAGGGAGACCCAGTACTTC.

V gene TRBV4-2 combines with J gene TRBJ2-1, with 7 bases that match TRBD2. The CDR3 is 15 amino acids. Germline-derived CDR1 and CDR2 are LGHNA and YNFKEQ. Unmatched junction bases numbered 11, after V lost 1 base and J lost 11 bases. The CDR3 nucleotides read TGTGCCAGCAGCCAAGCCGACCTAGCGGCGGGGCAGCAGTTCTTC. Its translation is CASSQADLAAGQQFF.